This TCR beta chain originates from a study of T cells in Graves' hyperthyroidism and ophthalmopathy (dated 2019 in TCRdb). For the wider study: Peripheral blood samples were taken at initial diagnosis, before any treatment was given. To identify TCR V-J signatures that set the groups apart, the researchers used a discovery cohort of about a hundred patients, made up of around 40 with Graves' ophthalmopathy and about 59 with stable Graves' hyperthyroidism. Whether ophthalmopathy could be predicted prospectively was tested in an independent validation cohort made up of about 18 hyperthyroidism patients plus 17 patients who later progressed to ophthalmopathy. The 85 to 100 discovery patients were randomly split 7:3 into training and test sets. In addition, the study compared T-cell repertoires in thyroid tissue and in blood from over 5 Graves' hyperthyroidism patients. After blood sampling, hyperthyroidism patients were treated with methimazole at a starting dose of 30 mg daily, and ophthalmopathy patients were treated with high-dose intravenous methylprednisolone. The paper describes TCR Vbeta CDR3 sequencing of 140 or so peripheral blood samples, made up of some 42 ophthalmopathy patients, over 70 hyperthyroidism patients and about 17 progressor patients. What the study reported, not specific to this receptor: Most expanded thyroid clonotypes (frequency above 0.001) were also found in blood, which suggests that blood repertoires may mirror thyroid immune responses. During validation, the model predicted progression to ophthalmopathy a median of approximately 7 months ahead of onset, with more than 55% sensitivity and about 75% specificity. No statistical method was used to set the sample size in advance, and investigators knew the group allocation. In cross-validation, a model built on a 13 V-J signature told ophthalmopathy apart from stable hyperthyroidism with 85% to 90% sensitivity and roughly 82% specificity, and in testing the same model reached 80%/75%.

The TCR beta CDR3 regions were amplified from RNA transcripts. The TCR CDR3 was subjected to a first round of RT-PCR using the HTBI primer set and the Qiagen OneStep RT-PCR kit. Libraries were constructed in a second round of multiplex PCR, after which size selection and purification were performed. The libraries were sequenced on an Illumina HiSeq2000 using paired-end 100 bp reads. Under the source paper's analysis protocol: SOAPnuke was used to process the raw data, throwing out any read that contained adapters or uncalled bases, had a mean Phred below 15, or lacked an exact constant-primer or identifier match. High-quality paired reads were merged with COPE v1.2.5, and unique nucleotide sequences were defined as clonotypes. MiTCR v1.1 was used to align clonotypes to the IMGT TRBV, TRBD and TRBJ reference segments. The analysis included only V-J combinations with a frequency above 0.0001, which together covered more than 99% of the repertoires. A TCS score was defined as the ratio of F50 (clonal expansion) to E x V (chaos), with BLOSUM62-based TCRdist applied between CDR3 peptides within each V-J. Welch's t-statistics and random forest reduced fewer than 550 V-J features to roughly 13, which were used in a naive Bayes classifier (R e1071). TCRdb reprocessed the public reads (quality trimming at Q25 with fastp, clone calling with MiXCR) and kept in-frame beta chains. Identical CDR3 protein sequences are pooled into one entry, listed with their most common genes and DNA. None of the V and J calls come from the authors' own analysis; TCRdb made them. This sample lists around 420,000 distinct CDR3 sequences; 15% to 19% were detected once. The ten largest clones capture roughly an eighth of the sample.

From the cysteine through the phenylalanine, the CDR3 covers 13 amino acids. Only the CDR3 part of the read is kept: 39 bases, read in frame from the first base. V is reduced by 3 bases and J by 5 bases, leaving a spacing of 11 bases between them. From the germline V gene, CDR1 is MDHEN and CDR2 is SYDVKM. This clonotype was observed many times. What this receptor recognizes is not known. Base quality data are lacking; no much larger clone is found one base away. A patient counted as having stable Graves' hyperthyroidism if no progression to ophthalmopathy occurred over 18 months of follow-up. The hyperthyroidism patients were between 18 and 65 years old and newly diagnosed, with a disease duration of less than 2 months. Patients with uncontrolled infections, other autoimmune diseases, pregnancy or lactation were excluded. Diagnoses were based on clinical symptoms, serum thyroxine and TRAb, thyroid ultrasound and orbital computed tomography. PBMCs were separated from approximately 10 ml of fresh peripheral blood using Ficoll-Paque density gradient centrifugation. Trizol reagent was used to extract total RNA, and RNA quality was then checked on an Agilent 2100 Bioanalyzer.

The receptor was isolated from a woman under 30 with Graves' hyperthyroidism. The chain is assembled from TRBV28 and TRBJ2-7, with a tentative D gene TRBD2 over 6 matching bases. Source material: blood. The DNA is TGTGCCAGCAGTTTGGACGGGAGACACGAGCAGTACTTC. Its translation reads: CASSLDGRHEQYF.